This is a list of T cell receptor beta chains from one sample in a study of blood T cell repertoires in COVID-19. Sequenced by immunoSEQ multiplex PCR; TCRdb stores in-frame clones only, minus some. The table lists a few hundred thousand clones, 80% to 90% of them singletons. Material: peripheral blood. These receptors were obtained from a man aged 50-60 years with acute or convalescent COVID-19. CDR3s include the opening cysteine and the closing phenylalanine or tryptophan. D genes are given only for firm matches. Not every row has a clone size; where given, it reads once, few, many or a size class.

D gene: TRBD1; clone size: NA; V gene: TRBV7-9; J gene: TRBJ1-1; CDR3 protein: CASSWNRGETEAFF; CDR3 DNA: TGTGCCAGCAGCTGGAACAGGGGTGAAACTGAAGCTTTCTTT
D gene: NA; clone size: NA; V gene: TRBV12-3/TRBV12-4; J gene: TRBJ2-7; CDR3 protein: CASSFPPIYEQYF; CDR3 DNA: TGTGCCAGCAGTTTTCCCCCCATCTACGAGCAGTACTTC
D gene: NA; clone size: few; V gene: TRBV7-2; J gene: TRBJ2-3; CDR3 protein: CASSSFTDTQYF; CDR3 DNA: TGTGCCAGCAGCTCGTTCACAGATACGCAGTATTTT
D gene: NA; clone size: NA; V gene: TRBV30; J gene: TRBJ2-5; CDR3 protein: CAWSPPPGWQETQYF; CDR3 DNA: TGTGCCTGGAGTCCGCCCCCAGGGTGGCAAGAGACCCAGTACTTC
D gene: TRBD2; clone size: NA; V gene: TRBV29-1; J gene: TRBJ2-1; CDR3 protein: CSVVPGGPNEQFF; CDR3 DNA: TGCAGCGTTGTTCCGGGGGGGCCGAATGAGCAGTTCTTC
D gene: NA; clone size: NA; V gene: TRBV3-1/TRBV3-2; J gene: TRBJ1-3; CDR3 protein: CASSQAQEISGNTIYF; CDR3 DNA: TGTGCCAGCAGCCAAGCGCAGGAAATCTCTGGAAACACCATATATTTT
D gene: NA; clone size: NA; V gene: TRBV5-1; J gene: TRBJ2-7; CDR3 protein: CASRNAVSSYEQYF; CDR3 DNA: TGCGCCAGCAGAAACGCGGTCAGCTCCTACGAGCAGTACTTC
D gene: TRBD1; clone size: NA; V gene: TRBV6-5; J gene: TRBJ1-6; CDR3 protein: CASRTGSTYNSPLHF; CDR3 DNA: TGTGCCAGCAGGACAGGGTCGACCTATAATTCACCCCTCCACTTT
D gene: TRBD2; clone size: NA; V gene: TRBV5-1; J gene: TRBJ2-3; CDR3 protein: CASSFGGGGPDTQYF; CDR3 DNA: TGCGCCAGCAGCTTCGGCGGGGGAGGACCAGATACGCAGTATTTT
D gene: TRBD1; clone size: NA; V gene: TRBV6-1; J gene: TRBJ1-6; CDR3 protein: CASSDRDRQSSYNSPLHF; CDR3 DNA: TGTGCCAGCAGTGACAGGGACAGACAGAGCTCCTATAATTCACCCCTCCACTTT
D gene: NA; clone size: NA; V gene: TRBV6-5; J gene: TRBJ2-1; CDR3 protein: CASSYSISYNEQFF; CDR3 DNA: TGTGCCAGCAGTTACTCGATCAGTTACAATGAGCAGTTCTTC
D gene: NA; clone size: NA; V gene: TRBV15; J gene: TRBJ1-1; CDR3 protein: CATSRSRAWTTREAFF; CDR3 DNA: TGTGCCACCAGCAGATCTCGGGCCTGGACAACGCGTGAAGCTTTCTTT
D gene: TRBD1; clone size: NA; V gene: TRBV6-5; J gene: TRBJ1-1; CDR3 protein: CASSYWDSRDTEAFF; CDR3 DNA: TGTGCCAGCAGTTACTGGGACAGCCGAGACACTGAAGCTTTCTTT
D gene: TRBD2; clone size: NA; V gene: TRBV6-5; J gene: TRBJ2-3; CDR3 protein: CASSYSGLAASDTQYF; CDR3 DNA: TGTGCCAGCAGTTACTCCGGACTAGCGGCCTCGGATACGCAGTATTTT
D gene: NA; clone size: NA; V gene: TRBV2; J gene: TRBJ2-3; CDR3 protein: CASSEAEDTQYF; CDR3 DNA: TGTGCCAGCAGTGAAGCTGAGGATACGCAGTATTTT
D gene: TRBD1; clone size: NA; V gene: TRBV10-3; J gene: TRBJ1-2; CDR3 protein: CAISESQGAHGYTF; CDR3 DNA: TGTGCCATCAGTGAGTCCCAGGGGGCTCACGGCTACACCTTC
D gene: TRBD2; clone size: NA; V gene: TRBV10-3; J gene: TRBJ2-5; CDR3 protein: CAISPSGGAGETQYF; CDR3 DNA: TGTGCCATCAGTCCTAGCGGGGGGGCCGGGGAGACCCAGTACTTC
D gene: TRBD1; clone size: NA; V gene: TRBV9; J gene: TRBJ2-4; CDR3 protein: CASSAWGQGKNIQYF; CDR3 DNA: TGTGCCAGCAGCGCGTGGGGACAGGGAAAAAACATTCAGTACTTC
D gene: TRBD1; clone size: NA; V gene: TRBV15; J gene: TRBJ1-2; CDR3 protein: CATSREPGQTVSF; CDR3 DNA: TGTGCCACCAGCAGGGAACCGGGACAGACTGTCTCCTTC
D gene: TRBD1; clone size: NA; V gene: TRBV6-5; J gene: TRBJ2-7; CDR3 protein: CASSYGDRSEQYF; CDR3 DNA: TGTGCCAGCAGTTACGGGGACAGATCCGAGCAGTACTTC